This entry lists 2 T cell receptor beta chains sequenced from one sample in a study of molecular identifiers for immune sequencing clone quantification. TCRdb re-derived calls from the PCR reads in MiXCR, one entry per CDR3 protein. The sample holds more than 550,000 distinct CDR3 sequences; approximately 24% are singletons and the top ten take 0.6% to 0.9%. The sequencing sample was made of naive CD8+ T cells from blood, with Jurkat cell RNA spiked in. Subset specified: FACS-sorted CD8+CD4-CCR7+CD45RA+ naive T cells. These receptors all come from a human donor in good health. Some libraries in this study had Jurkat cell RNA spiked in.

The DNA for the CDR3 is TGTGCCAGCCCTCGGCGGGGCTCTATCACCGGGGAGCTGTTTTTT. Protein sequence: CASPRRGSITGELFF. The J gene is TRBJ2-2, the V gene TRBV12-3 or TRBV12-4, with D possibly being TRBD2 (6 bases). V was clipped by 8 bases and J by 4 bases, with 17 bases between them. This CDR3 comprises 15 residues.

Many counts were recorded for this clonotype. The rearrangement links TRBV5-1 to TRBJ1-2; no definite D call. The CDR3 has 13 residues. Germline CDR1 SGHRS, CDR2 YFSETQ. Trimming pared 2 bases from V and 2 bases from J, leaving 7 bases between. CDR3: CASSFLENYGYTF. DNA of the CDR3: TGCGCCAGCAGCTTTTTGGAGAACTATGGCTACACCTTC.